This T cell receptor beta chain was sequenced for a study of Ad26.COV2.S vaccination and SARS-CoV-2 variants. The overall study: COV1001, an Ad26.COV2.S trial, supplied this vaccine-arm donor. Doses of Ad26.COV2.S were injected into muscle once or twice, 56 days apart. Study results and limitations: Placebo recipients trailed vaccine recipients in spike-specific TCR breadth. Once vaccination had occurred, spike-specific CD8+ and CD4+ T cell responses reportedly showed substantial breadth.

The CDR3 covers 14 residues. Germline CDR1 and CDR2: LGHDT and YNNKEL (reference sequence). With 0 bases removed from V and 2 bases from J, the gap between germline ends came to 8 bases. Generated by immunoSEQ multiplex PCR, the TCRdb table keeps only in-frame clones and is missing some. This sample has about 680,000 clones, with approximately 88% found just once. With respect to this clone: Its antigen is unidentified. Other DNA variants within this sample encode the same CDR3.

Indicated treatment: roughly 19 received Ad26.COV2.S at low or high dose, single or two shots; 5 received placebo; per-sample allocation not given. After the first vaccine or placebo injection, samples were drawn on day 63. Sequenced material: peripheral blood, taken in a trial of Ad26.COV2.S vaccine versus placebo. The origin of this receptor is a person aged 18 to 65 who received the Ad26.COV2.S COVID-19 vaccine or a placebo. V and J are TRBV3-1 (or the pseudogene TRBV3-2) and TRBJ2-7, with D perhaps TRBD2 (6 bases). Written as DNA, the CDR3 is TGTGCCAGCAGCCAAGACCCGGGGGCCTACGAGCAGTACTTC. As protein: CASSQDPGAYEQYF.